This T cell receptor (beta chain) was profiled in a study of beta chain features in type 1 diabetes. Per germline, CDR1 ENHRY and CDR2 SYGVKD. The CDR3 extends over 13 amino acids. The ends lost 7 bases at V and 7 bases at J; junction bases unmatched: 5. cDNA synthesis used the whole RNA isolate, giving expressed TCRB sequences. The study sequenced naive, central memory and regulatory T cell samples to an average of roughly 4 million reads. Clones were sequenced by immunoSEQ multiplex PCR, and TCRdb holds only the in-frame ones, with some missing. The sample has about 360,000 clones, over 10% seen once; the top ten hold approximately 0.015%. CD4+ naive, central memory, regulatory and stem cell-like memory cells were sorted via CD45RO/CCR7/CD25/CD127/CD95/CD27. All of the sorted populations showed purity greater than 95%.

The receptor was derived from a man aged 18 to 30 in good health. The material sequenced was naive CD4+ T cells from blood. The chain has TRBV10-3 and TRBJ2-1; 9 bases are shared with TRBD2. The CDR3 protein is CAIMGTSRNEQFF. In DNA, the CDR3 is TGTGCCATCATGGGGACTAGCAGGAATGAGCAGTTCTTC.